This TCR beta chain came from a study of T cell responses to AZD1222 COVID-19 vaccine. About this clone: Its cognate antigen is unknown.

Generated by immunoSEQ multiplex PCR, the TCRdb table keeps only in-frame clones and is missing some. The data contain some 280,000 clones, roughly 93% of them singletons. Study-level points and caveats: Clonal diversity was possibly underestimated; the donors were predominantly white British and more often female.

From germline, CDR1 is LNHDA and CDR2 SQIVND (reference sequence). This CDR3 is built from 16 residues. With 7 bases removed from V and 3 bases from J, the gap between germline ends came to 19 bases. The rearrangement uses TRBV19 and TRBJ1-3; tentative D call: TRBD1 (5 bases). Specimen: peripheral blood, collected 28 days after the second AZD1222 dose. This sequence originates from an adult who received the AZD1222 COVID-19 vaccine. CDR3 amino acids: CASTSSQGGSGNTIYF. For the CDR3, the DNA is TGTGCCAGTACCTCGTCCCAGGGAGGAAGTGGAAACACCATATATTTT.